The 6 T cell receptor beta chains listed next were all sequenced from one sample in a study of radiotherapy plus CTLA-4 blockade in lung cancer. Profiling relied on immunoSEQ multiplex PCR, and the TCRdb table lists in-frame clones only, not all of them. The data show about 62,000 clones, approximately 77% seen once. This specimen consisted of peripheral blood, obtained from a patient treated with radiotherapy plus ipilimumab. The receptors derive from a human donor with non-small cell lung cancer who had a complete response to radiotherapy plus ipilimumab.

This chain joins TRBV13 and TRBJ1-2, with a possible D match to TRBD1 (5 bases). CDR1 and CDR2 from the germline V gene are PRHDT and FYEKMQ (reference sequence). Trimming cost V 3 bases and J 3 bases, with 14 bases left between them. The CDR3 length is 15 residues. The CDR3 sequence: CASSFYGGEDYGYTF. In DNA, the CDR3 is TGTGCCAGCAGCTTTTACGGGGGGGAAGACTATGGCTACACCTTC.

V and J are TRBV6-1 and TRBJ1-5; weak D call: TRBD1 (6 bases). Germline lookup yields CDR1 MNHNS and CDR2 SASEGT. The CDR3 extends over 13 amino acids. V lost 7 bases, J lost 8 bases, and 15 bases lay in between. The CDR3 loop reads CASILTGVEPQHF. The DNA for the CDR3 is TGTGCCAGCATTTTGACAGGCGTAGAGCCCCAGCATTTT.

V usage is TRBV6-5 and J usage is TRBJ1-1; the D gene is possibly TRBD1 (5 bases). The CDR3 consists of 13 residues. Germline loops: CDR1 MNHEY, CDR2 SVGAGI. V was trimmed by 5 bases and J by 7 bases, leaving 14 bases between them. CDR3 protein: CASSALRGSEAFF. The CDR3, as DNA: TGTGCCAGCAGTGCCCTGAGGGGCAGTGAAGCTTTCTTT.

The rearrangement uses TRBV19 and TRBJ2-1, with a tentative D call TRBD1 (6 bases). Trimming stripped 4 bases from V and 7 bases from J, with 17 bases between. Germline lookup yields CDR1 LNHDA and CDR2 SQIVND (reference sequence). The CDR3 extends over 15 amino acids. CDR3 nucleotide sequence: TGTGCCAGTAGTAATAACAGGGTTGCTGGAAATGAGCAGTTCTTC. This codes for CASSNNRVAGNEQFF.

The chain joins TRBV30 to TRBJ2-5; the D gene is possibly TRBD1 (6 bases). V lost 8 bases, J lost 7 bases, and 20 bases lay in between. Germline loops: CDR1 GTSNPN, CDR2 SVGIG (reference sequence). This CDR3 is 13 amino acids long. DNA for the CDR3: TGTGCCGAGGCGTGGGACACCTCTGGGACCCAGTACTTC. As protein: CAEAWDTSGTQYF. Full variable domain (outside the CDR3, taken from reference TRBV30 and TRBJ2-5): SQTIHQWPATLVQPVGSPLSLECTVEGTSNPNLYWYRQAAGRGLQLLFYSVGIGQISSEVPQNLSASRPQDRQFILSSKKLLLSDSGFYLCAEAWDTSGTQYFGPGTRLLVL.

The chain links TRBV25-1 to TRBJ2-3, with TRBD1 matching over 8 bases. Losses at the gene ends were 0 bases for V and 0 bases for J; bases not matched to a gene: 8. Germline V gene data show CDR1 as MGHDK and CDR2 as SYGVNS. CDR3 size: 18 residues. In nucleotides, the CDR3 is TGTGCCAGCAGTGAATATGGGACAGGAACCTCTAGCACAGATACGCAGTATTTT. Protein: CASSEYGTGTSSTDTQYF.